This record looks at one TCR beta chain sequence and its context. No antigen is known for it. Sequences MNHEY (CDR1) and SMNVEV (CDR2) are obtained from the germline V gene (reference sequence). Trimming accounts for 2 bases at V and 7 bases at J, while the number of junction bases matched to no gene is 7. From the cysteine up to the phenylalanine, the CDR3 has a length of 15 residues. The entry retains the CDR3 DNA only, 45 bases that are in frame from base 1. The data belong to a study of cytomegalovirus exposure and HLA in healthy donors (dated by TCRdb to about 2017). Looking at the study overall: An earlier analysis of roughly 630 of the donors reported 276 Gb of sequence data and 117 million unique TCR beta sequences from 190 million or so T cells. An early release that covered about 600 HLA-typed donors contained approximately 300 gigabases of sequencing data and 75 million to 100 million unique TCR sequences. The genetic ancestry cluster associated with self-reported Caucasian donors included 81% of the roughly 400 genotyped donors. The study aimed to test whether signatures of past pathogen exposure could be identified by cataloging public T cell receptors. The T cell repertoires of under 700 subjects were profiled by immunosequencing and related to cytomegalovirus serostatus. Besides the first cohort of 550 to 750 subjects, a separate validation cohort made up of 120 or so different subjects was used. To predict cytomegalovirus infection status, the study brought together high-throughput TCR immunosequencing, statistical association of individual TCRs with disease status, and machine learning. A later analysis re-examined previously published TCR beta repertoires from just over 650 donors and added high-resolution HLA genotyping to investigate patterns of TCR occurrence. Rather than using new phenotypic data, the later analysis identified candidate immune exposures from TCR beta sequences and from how often those sequences occurred across donors. To decide whether each TCR beta V gene segment behaved as functional or pseudogenic, an earlier analysis of over 500 of the donors relied on high-throughput TCR beta sequencing. Alongside the repertoire data, information on donor age, sex, ethnicity and CMV serostatus was compiled. A later genetic analysis used genome-wide SNP genotypes for about three fifths of the 666 donors, treating that subset as a discovery cohort. All discovery cohort repertoires had been generated using a single sequencing platform. HLA typing covered class I and class II loci at four-digit resolution. Typing coverage varied by locus: roughly 620-640 donors for A, B, C, DRB1 and DQB1; roughly 520 for DQA1; 600 to 610 for DPA1; 450 to 480 for DPB1. Several DR-DQ haplotypes were handled as single units for association and clustering, since linkage in the cohort was strong. Among over 350 genotyped donors of the cohort, an average of roughly 240,000 unique TCR beta nucleotide sequences were sequenced per donor, roughly 20% of them non-productive.

Library generation was performed with the immunoSEQ multiplex PCR assay. For the multiplex PCR, a mixture combining 60 forward primers for TCR Vbeta segments and 13 reverse primers for TCR Jbeta segments was used. The CDR3 region of rearranged TCR beta genes was amplified from genomic DNA by a multiplex PCR assay. Amplified TCR beta libraries were sequenced as 87-base-pair reads on the Illumina HiSeq System. For the original study's pipeline: A later analysis counted about 80 million unique TCR beta chains across the 550 to 800 repertoires, and 9.5 million to 11 million of these chains were shared by at least two donors. A nearest-neighbor algorithm error-corrected the raw reads and collapsed the reads into unique sequences, merging closely related sequences to remove PCR and sequencing errors. To assign V, D and J gene segments, CDR3 sequences were aligned to IMGT reference sequences. Each retained sequence needed at least a six-nucleotide match to both a V gene segment and a J gene segment. Rearrangements were classified as productive when the CDR3 lacked stop codons and remained in frame with V and J, and all other rearrangements were classified as non-productive. CDR3 was defined by IMGT convention, running from the second conserved V-encoded cysteine to the conserved J-encoded phenylalanine. The earlier analysis of 550 to 650 of the donors excluded any sequence lacking an unambiguous match to a single V gene segment. In an earlier analysis of a few hundred of the donors, V segments were called functional above 56.7% productive rearrangements and were called segregating when the between-donor standard deviation exceeded 5%. A statistical classification framework was developed to diagnose cytomegalovirus status using the catalog of TCR beta chain sequences. V and J gene assignment, in a later analysis, came from comparing TCR nucleotide sequences with IMGT/GENE-DB human TR gene sequences. In a later analysis, CDR3 sequences and most-parsimonious VDJ recombination scenarios were assigned using the TCRdist pipeline. In a later analysis, each TCR beta chain was defined by its CDR3 amino acid sequence together with its V-gene family, and reads without a unique V-gene family were excluded. A later analysis removed 592 highly shared, low-generation-probability nucleotide sequences to deal with suspected cross-contamination and a sequencing artifact. In a later analysis, a clonal expansion index was calculated for each public chain from normalized within-repertoire ranks of inferred template counts. Generation probabilities in a later analysis came from a VDJ recombination model fitted to out-of-frame rearrangements, and those results were checked against IGoR. Hypergeometric tests were used in a later analysis to score TCR-TCR, TCR-HLA and TCR-CMV co-occurrence, with a repertoire-size bias correction applied to the TCR pairs. In a later analysis, false discovery rates were estimated by permuting HLA or CMV assignments 20 times. A later analysis grouped co-occurring TCRs with DBSCAN, adding TCRdist sequence similarity when clustering within HLA-allele-positive subsets. Co-occurrence clustering excluded repertoires with fewer than 30,000 or more than 120,000 public chains, plus five with anomalous nucleotide sharing. TCRdb holds this immuneACCESS table with in-frame rearrangements only. Some clones are missing; in checked studies, unresolved V genes explain under half, and the rest has no known cause. That table gives V, J and clone size, and the DNA gave D and trimming. This sample's table lists nearly 200,000 clones. The ten largest clones capture roughly 0.74% of the sample.

Overall results and qualifications from the work: Several of the top co-occurrence clusters appeared to be linked to parvovirus B19, influenza, CMV and Epstein-Barr virus, according to a later analysis. Because counts were too low, seventeen rarely observed V segments, including chromosome 9 orphons, were left out of the earlier analysis of about 500 of the donors. In this cohort, only TCR beta chains were sequenced, and detectable features were limited by the absence of alpha or paired-chain data. V-gene and J-gene trimming of TCR beta chains was associated with a missense DCLRE1C variant in a later genetic analysis, and the association was replicated in an independent cohort. When HLA alleles, especially DR and DQ, strongly co-occurred, attributing TCR associations to individual alleles was difficult. According to the authors, the approach could potentially be generalized to other disease states and immunological phenotypes. While some public TCRs were present in many individuals, most TCR sequences turned up only very rarely across donors. A further reported finding was that TCR beta sequences accurately predicted the HLA-A and HLA-B alleles for most subjects in the first cohort. In a later analysis, HLA-associated TCR beta chains were found to be more clonally expanded and to have lower generation probabilities than equally common non-associated chains. In the study, some 160 TCR beta chains were listed as associated with cytomegalovirus. At a false discovery rate of 0.05, a later analysis linked around 17,000 TCR beta sequences to specific HLA alleles. A group of highly shared sequence variants was considered likely to be a technical artifact of the sequencing pipeline. Because the 87-base-pair reads could not distinguish some IMGT-functional V segments, including TRBV6-2 and TRBV6-3, those segments were excluded. Because HLA typing was unavailable for some donors at each locus, only the typed subset was used in association tests. In an earlier analysis of about 600 of the donors, most TCR beta V segments appeared in productive rearrangements about 87% or about 30% of the time, broadly matching IMGT annotations. Presence/absence analyses assumed roughly uniform sequencing depth across donors, an assumption that may not hold. The classifier was reported to diagnose cytomegalovirus status with high specificity and sensitivity in both the original and validation cohorts. Three of the identified cytomegalovirus-associated TCR beta chains were confirmed in vitro to be specific for cytomegalovirus antigens. Correlated functional status among segregating V segments might reflect linkage disequilibrium, but an unknown experimental factor could not be ruled out. In a later analysis, most CMV-associated TCR beta chains were found to appear HLA-restricted, with HLA associations seemingly driven largely by CMV exposure. A later genetic analysis reported fewer N-insertions in productive TCRs among donors in an Asian-associated ancestry cluster than the roughly 700-donor mean. In a later analysis, the rate of TCR association differed among HLA loci, with DRB1 alleles having the most associated TCRs and HLA-C alleles having the fewest. For the cohort, immune exposure information was limited to CMV serostatus.

The cohort was made up of 666 healthy bone marrow donors. All cohort members were sampled while nominally healthy, although unrecorded immune exposures were likely present. The donor was CMV seronegative and was included in the group of around 320 seronegative cohort members. Each donor provided a peripheral blood sample, and peripheral blood mononuclear cells were used for TCR beta sequencing. The Qiagen DNeasy Blood Extraction Kit was used to extract genomic DNA from the blood cell samples. This TCR derives from a boy aged 10-17 years in good health and CMV-seronegative. In this chain, TRBV27 is recombined with TRBJ1-5, with TRBD1 identical over 8 junction bases. Sequenced: PBMCs. The sequenced DNA is TGTGCCAGCAGTTTACGCCCAGGGACAGGACAGCCCCAGCATTTT. The encoded protein is CASSLRPGTGQPQHF.